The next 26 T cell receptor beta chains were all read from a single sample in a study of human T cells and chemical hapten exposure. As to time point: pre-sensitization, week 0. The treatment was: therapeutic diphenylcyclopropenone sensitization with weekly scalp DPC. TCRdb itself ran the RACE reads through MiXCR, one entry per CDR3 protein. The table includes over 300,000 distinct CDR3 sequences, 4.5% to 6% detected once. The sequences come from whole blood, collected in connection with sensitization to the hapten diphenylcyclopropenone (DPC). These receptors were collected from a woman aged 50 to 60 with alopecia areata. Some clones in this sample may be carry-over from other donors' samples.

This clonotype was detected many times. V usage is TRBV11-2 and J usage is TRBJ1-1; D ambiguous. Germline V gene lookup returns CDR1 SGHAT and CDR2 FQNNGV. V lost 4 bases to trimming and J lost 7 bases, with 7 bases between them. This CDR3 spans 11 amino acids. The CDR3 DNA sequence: TGTGCCAGCAGCTCCCTAGGTGAAGCTTTCTTT. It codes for CASSSLGEAFF. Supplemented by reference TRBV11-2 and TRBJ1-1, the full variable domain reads EAGVAQSPRYKIIEKRQSVAFWCNPISGHATLYWYQQILGQGPKLLIQFQNNGVVDDSQLPKDRFSAERLKGVDSTLKIQPAKLEDSAVYLCASSSLGEAFFGQGTRLTVV.

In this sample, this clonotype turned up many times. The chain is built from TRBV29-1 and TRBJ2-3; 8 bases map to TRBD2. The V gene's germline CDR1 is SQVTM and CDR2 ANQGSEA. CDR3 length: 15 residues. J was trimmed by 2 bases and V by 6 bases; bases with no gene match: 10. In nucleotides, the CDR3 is TGCAGCGTCATGCCAGCGGGAGCCCTCACAGATACGCAGTATTTT. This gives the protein CSVMPAGALTDTQYF.

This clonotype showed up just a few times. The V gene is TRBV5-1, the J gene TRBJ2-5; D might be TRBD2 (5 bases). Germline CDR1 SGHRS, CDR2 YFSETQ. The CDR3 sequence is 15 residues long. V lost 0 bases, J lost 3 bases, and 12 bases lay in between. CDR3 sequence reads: CASSLDGGGEETQYF. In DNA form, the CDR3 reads TGCGCCAGCAGCTTGGACGGAGGAGGCGAAGAGACCCAGTACTTC.

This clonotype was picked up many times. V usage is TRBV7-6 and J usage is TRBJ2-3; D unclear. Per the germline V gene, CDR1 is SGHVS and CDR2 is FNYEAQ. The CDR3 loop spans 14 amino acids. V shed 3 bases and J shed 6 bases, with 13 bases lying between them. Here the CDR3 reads CASSLGRATDTQYF. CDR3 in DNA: TGTGCCAGCAGCTTGGGAAGGGCGACCGATACGCAGTATTTT.

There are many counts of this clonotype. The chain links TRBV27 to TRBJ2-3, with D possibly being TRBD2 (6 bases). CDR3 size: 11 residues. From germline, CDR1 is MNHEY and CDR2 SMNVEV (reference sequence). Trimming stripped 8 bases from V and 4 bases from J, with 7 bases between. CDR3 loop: CASWRADTQYF. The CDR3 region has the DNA TGTGCCAGCTGGAGGGCAGATACGCAGTATTTT.

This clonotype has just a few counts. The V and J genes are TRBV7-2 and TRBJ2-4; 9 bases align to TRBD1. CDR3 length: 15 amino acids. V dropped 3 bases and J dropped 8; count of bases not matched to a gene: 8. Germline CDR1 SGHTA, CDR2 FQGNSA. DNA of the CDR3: TGTGCCAGCAGCTTCAACAGGGGGCGCAGGGACATTCAGTACTTC. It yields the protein CASSFNRGRRDIQYF.

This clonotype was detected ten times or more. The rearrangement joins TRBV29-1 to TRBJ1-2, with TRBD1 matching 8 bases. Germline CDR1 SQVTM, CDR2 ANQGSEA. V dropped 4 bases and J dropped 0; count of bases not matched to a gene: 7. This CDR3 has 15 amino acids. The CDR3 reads CSVATQGATNYGYTF. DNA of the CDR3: TGCAGCGTTGCTACCCAGGGGGCGACTAACTATGGCTACACCTTC.

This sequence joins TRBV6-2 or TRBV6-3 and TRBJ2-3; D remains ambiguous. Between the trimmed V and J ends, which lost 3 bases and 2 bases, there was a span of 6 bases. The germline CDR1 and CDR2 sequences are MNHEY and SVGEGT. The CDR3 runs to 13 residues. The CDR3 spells CASSYVLTDTQYF. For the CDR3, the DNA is TGTGCCAGCAGTTATGTTCTCACAGATACGCAGTATTTT.

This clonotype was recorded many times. CDR3: CASSPEDSPGRETQYF. As DNA, the CDR3 is TGTGCCAGCAGCCCTGAGGACAGTCCTGGACGTGAGACCCAGTACTTC. The chain uses TRBV5-6 and TRBJ2-5, with D perhaps matching TRBD1 (6 bases). This CDR3 has 16 amino acids. Germline V gene lookup returns CDR1 SGHDT and CDR2 YYEEEE. Deletions cut 4 bases from V and 5 bases from J, with 21 bases between.

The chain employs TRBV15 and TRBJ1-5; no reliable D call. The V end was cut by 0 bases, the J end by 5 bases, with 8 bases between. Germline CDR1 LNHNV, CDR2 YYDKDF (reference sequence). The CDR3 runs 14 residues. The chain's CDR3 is CATSREAGYQPQHF. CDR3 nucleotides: TGTGCCACCAGCAGAGAAGCAGGTTATCAGCCCCAGCATTTT.

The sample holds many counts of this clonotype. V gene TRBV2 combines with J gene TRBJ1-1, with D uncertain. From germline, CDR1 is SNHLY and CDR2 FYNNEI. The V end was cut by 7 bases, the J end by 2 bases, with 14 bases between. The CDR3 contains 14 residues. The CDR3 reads CASTPDGQNTEAFF. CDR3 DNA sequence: TGTGCCAGCACCCCCGACGGGCAAAACACTGAAGCTTTCTTT. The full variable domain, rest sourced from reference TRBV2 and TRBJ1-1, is EPEVTQTPSHQVTQMGQEVILRCVPISNHLYFYWYRQILGQKVEFLVSFYNNEISEKSEIFDDQFSVERPDGSNFTLKIRSTKLEDSAMYFCASTPDGQNTEAFFGQGTRLTVV.

The CDR3 loop is CASSLSLGRNTEAFF. The CDR3, as DNA: TGTGCCAGCAGTTTAAGTCTGGGTAGGAACACTGAAGCTTTCTTT. This chain connects TRBV12-3 or TRBV12-4 to TRBJ1-1; no definite D call. V was cut by 2 bases and J by 1 base, with 11 bases left in between. The CDR3 runs to 15 residues.

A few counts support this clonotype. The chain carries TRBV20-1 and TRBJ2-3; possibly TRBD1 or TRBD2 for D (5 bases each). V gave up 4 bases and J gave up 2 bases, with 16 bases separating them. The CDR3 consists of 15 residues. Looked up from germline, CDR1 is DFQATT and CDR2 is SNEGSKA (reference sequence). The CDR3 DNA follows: TGCAGTGCTACGGGATACGGGGCTATCACAGATACGCAGTATTTT. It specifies CSATGYGAITDTQYF.

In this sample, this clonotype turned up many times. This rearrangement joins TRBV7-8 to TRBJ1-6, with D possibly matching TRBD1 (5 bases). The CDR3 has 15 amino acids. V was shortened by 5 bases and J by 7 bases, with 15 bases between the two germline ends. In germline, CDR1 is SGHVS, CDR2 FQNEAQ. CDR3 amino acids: CASSPSGPTNSPLHF. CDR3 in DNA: TGTGCCAGCAGCCCTTCGGGGCCAACCAATTCACCCCTCCACTTT.

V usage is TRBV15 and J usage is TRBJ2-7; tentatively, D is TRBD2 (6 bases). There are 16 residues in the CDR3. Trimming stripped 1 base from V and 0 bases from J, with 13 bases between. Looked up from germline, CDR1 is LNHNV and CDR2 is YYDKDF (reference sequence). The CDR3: CATSRGGRDDSYEQYF. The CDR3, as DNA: TGTGCCACCAGCAGAGGAGGGCGGGATGACTCCTACGAGCAGTACTTC.

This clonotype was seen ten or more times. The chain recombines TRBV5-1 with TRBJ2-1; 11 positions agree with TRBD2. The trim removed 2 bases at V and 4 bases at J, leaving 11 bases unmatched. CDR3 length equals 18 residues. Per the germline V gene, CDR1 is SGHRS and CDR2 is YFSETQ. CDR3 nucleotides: TGCGCCAGCAGCTTTTACCTCTCGGGACTAGCGGCGTACAATGAGCAGTTCTTC. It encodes CASSFYLSGLAAYNEQFF.

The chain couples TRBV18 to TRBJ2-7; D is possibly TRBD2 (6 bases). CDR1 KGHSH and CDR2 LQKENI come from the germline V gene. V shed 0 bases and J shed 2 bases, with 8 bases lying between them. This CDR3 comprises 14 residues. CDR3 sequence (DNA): TGTGCCAGCTCACCACCGGAGGGGACCTACGAGCAGTACTTC. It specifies CASSPPEGTYEQYF.

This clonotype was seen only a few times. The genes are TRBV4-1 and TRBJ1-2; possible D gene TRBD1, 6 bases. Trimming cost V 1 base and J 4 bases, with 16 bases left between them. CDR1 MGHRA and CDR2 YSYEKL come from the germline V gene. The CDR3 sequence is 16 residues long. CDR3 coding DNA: TGCGCCAGCAGCCAAGTGGGAATGAGGGGGTCCTATGGCTACACCTTC. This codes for CASSQVGMRGSYGYTF.

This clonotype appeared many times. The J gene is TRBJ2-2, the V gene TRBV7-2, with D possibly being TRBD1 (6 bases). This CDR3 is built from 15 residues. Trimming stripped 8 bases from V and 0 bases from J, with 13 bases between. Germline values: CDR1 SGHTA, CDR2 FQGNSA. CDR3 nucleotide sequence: TGTGCCAGCGCCACGAGGGGGTCGAACACCGGGGAGCTGTTTTTT. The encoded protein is CASATRGSNTGELFF.

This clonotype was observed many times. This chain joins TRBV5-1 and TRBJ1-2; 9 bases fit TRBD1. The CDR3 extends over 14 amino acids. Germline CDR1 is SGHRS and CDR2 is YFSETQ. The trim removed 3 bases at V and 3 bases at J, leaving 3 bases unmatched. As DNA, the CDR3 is TGCGCCAGCAGCTGGGACAGGGCTGACTATGGCTACACCTTC. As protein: CASSWDRADYGYTF.

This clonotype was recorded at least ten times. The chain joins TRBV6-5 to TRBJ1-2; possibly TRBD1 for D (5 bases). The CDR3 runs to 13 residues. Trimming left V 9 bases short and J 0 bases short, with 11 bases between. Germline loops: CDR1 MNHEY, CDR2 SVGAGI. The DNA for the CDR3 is TGTGCCAGTAGAGAAGGGGCTAACTATGGCTACACCTTC. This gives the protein CASREGANYGYTF.

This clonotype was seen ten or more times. CDR3 coding DNA: TGCGCCAGCAGCCCACCGACAGGGCTTCAGGGCTACACCTTC. Protein product: CASSPPTGLQGYTF. This chain uses TRBV5-1 with TRBJ1-2; TRBD1 agrees at 7 bases. CDR3 size: 14 residues. Looked up from germline, CDR1 is SGHRS and CDR2 is YFSETQ. The V and J ends lost 4 bases and 8 bases, in that order; junction bases with no gene match: 11.

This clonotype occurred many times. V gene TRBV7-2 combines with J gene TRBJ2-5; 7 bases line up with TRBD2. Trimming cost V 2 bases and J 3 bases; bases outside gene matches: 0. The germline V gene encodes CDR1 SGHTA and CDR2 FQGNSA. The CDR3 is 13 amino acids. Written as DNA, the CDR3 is TGTGCCAGCAGCTTAAGCGGGAAAGAGACCCAGTACTTC. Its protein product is CASSLSGKETQYF.

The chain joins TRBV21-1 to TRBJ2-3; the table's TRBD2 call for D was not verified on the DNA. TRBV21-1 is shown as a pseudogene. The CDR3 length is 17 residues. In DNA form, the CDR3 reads TGTGCCAGCAGCAAAGGAGGGCCCCAGCGGGAGATAGATACGCAGTATTTT. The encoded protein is CASSKGGPQREIDTQYF.

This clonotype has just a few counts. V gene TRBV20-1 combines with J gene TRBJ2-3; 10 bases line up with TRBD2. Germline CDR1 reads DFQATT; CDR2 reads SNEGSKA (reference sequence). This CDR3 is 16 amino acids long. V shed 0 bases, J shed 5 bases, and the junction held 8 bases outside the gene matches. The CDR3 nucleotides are TGCAGTGCTAGAGAAGCAAGCGGGGGGGCGGTAGATACGCAGTATTTT. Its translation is CSAREASGGAVDTQYF.

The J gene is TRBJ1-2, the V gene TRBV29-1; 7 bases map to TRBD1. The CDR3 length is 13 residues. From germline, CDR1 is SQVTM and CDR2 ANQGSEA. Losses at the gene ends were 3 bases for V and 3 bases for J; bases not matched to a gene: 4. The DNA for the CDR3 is TGCAGCGTTGAGCGGGACAGTGACTATGGCTACACCTTC. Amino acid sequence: CSVERDSDYGYTF.